These 19 T cell receptor beta chains originate from one sample sequenced in a study of CD8+ T cells in alopecia areata. RNA extraction and reverse transcription yielded cDNA as sequencing template. Measured with immunoSEQ multiplex PCR; TCRdb has only the in-frame clones, and not every one. In the table there are 60,000 to 85,000 clones, about 71% of which are singletons. Treatment noted: oral pan-JAK inhibitor, 5-10 mg twice daily. The source material was CD8+ T cells sorted from blood, sampled at week 24, from a patient treated with tofacitinib. Receptors were obtained from a human donor with alopecia areata.

The chain combines TRBV29-1 with TRBJ2-7, with D possibly matching TRBD1 (6 bases). The V gene lost 4 bases and the J gene lost 2 bases, with 12 bases spanning the gap. The germline V gene has CDR1 SQVTM and CDR2 ANQGSEA. CDR3 length: 13 residues. For the CDR3, the DNA is TGCAGCGTTGGGCCGGACAGACCCTACGAGCAGTACTTC. Translated: CSVGPDRPYEQYF.

This clone was observed a few times. The CDR3 DNA reads TGTGCCCAACGGAACGGTGGGAGCTCCTACGAGCAGTACTTC. It is translated as CAQRNGGSSYEQYF. The rearrangement links TRBV7-4 to TRBJ2-7; D is possibly TRBD2 (5 bases). CDR1 is SGHVT and CDR2 is SQSDAQ in the germline V gene. V was shortened by 11 bases and J by 0 bases, with 17 bases between the two germline ends. CDR3 length equals 14 residues. Supplemented by reference TRBV7-4 and TRBJ2-7, the full variable domain reads GAGVSQSPRYKVAKRGRDVALRCDSISGHVTLYWYRQTLGQGSEVLTYSQSDAQRDKSGRPSGRFSAERPERSVSTLKIQRTEQGDSAVYLCAQRNGGSSYEQYFGPGTRLTVT.

The table lists this clone with a few counts. V is TRBV29-1 and J is TRBJ1-2; D is unclear. Trimming removed 5 bases from V and 6 bases from J, with 19 bases in between. The CDR3 extends over 14 amino acids. Germline CDR1 and CDR2: SQVTM and ANQGSEA. DNA for the CDR3: TGCAGCGTTCTCGGCCTGGGCTTCGAGAATGGCTACACCTTC. Translating gives CSVLGLGFENGYTF.

The genes are TRBV7-9 and TRBJ2-6; 9 bases are shared with TRBD1. Per the germline V gene, CDR1 is SEHNR and CDR2 is FQNEAQ (reference sequence). V dropped 5 bases and J dropped 0; count of bases not matched to a gene: 11. The CDR3 length is 19 residues. DNA of the CDR3: TGTGCCAGCAGCCCCCGGACAGGGGAAGGGGGCTCTGGGGCCAACGTCCTGACTTTC. Translated: CASSPRTGEGGSGANVLTF. The entire variable domain, with the rest obtained from reference TRBV7-9 and TRBJ2-6, is as follows: DTGVSQNPRHKITKRGQNVTFRCDPISEHNRLYWYRQTLGQGPEFLTYFQNEAQLEKSRLLSDRFSAERPKGSFSTLEIQRTEQGDSAMYLCASSPRTGEGGSGANVLTFGAGSRLTVL.

The J gene is TRBJ2-1, the V gene TRBV28; 8 nucleotides align to TRBD1. V dropped 1 base and J dropped 7; count of bases not matched to a gene: 18. Germline V gives CDR1 MDHEN, CDR2 SYDVKM. This CDR3 has 19 amino acids. In nucleotides, the CDR3 is TGTGCCAGCAGTTTATTGTCAGGGGGCTACCCTAGTCCTCCGAATGAGCAGTTCTTC. Its protein is CASSLLSGGYPSPPNEQFF.

The chain employs TRBV5-1 and TRBJ2-7; unclear D gene. V dropped 0 bases and J dropped 0 bases, with 16 bases sitting between them. CDR3 size: 17 residues. Germline lookup yields CDR1 SGHRS and CDR2 YFSETQ. CDR3 DNA: TGCGCCAGCAGCTTGGGTAATGTACAGAATCCCTCCTACGAGCAGTACTTC. Its translation: CASSLGNVQNPSYEQYF.

The chain recombines TRBV7-2 with TRBJ1-2, with TRBD1 as a possible D gene (6 bases). CDR1 SGHTA and CDR2 FQGNSA come from the germline V gene. The CDR3 is made up of 15 amino acids. V lost 2 bases to trimming and J lost 7 bases, with 17 bases between them. The CDR3 DNA is TGTGCCAGCAGCTTACTCTGGGGGCGAGGGGGTGGCTACACCTTC. Amino acids: CASSLLWGRGGGYTF.

The CDR3 reads CASSLGLAGDSETQYF. The CDR3 DNA sequence: TGCGCCAGCAGCCTCGGACTAGCGGGAGATTCAGAGACCCAGTACTTC. The rearrangement links TRBV5-1 to TRBJ2-5; 13 positions agree with TRBD2. The CDR3 contains 16 residues. Germline values: CDR1 SGHRS, CDR2 YFSETQ. The junction had 7 bases not matched to a gene; V was cut back by 4 bases and J by 4 bases.

This rearrangement joins TRBV7-2 to TRBJ2-2; no clear D. V lost 3 bases and J lost 4, with 12 bases in between. The CDR3 totals 15 residues. CDR1 and CDR2 from the germline V gene are SGHTA and FQGNSA. CDR3 sequence reads: CASSFGGTGTGELFF. The CDR3 nucleotides are TGTGCCAGCAGCTTCGGCGGTACGGGCACCGGGGAGCTGTTTTTT.

The rearrangement joins TRBV5-1 to TRBJ2-7; 8 nucleotides agree with TRBD1. V lost 4 bases, J lost 5 bases, and 2 bases stayed unmatched. The CDR3 extends over 12 amino acids. CDR1 SGHRS and CDR2 YFSETQ come from the germline V gene. CDR3 in DNA: TGCGCCAGCAGCGCGGACAGGGACGAGCAGTACTTC. The encoded protein is CASSADRDEQYF.

The DNA of the CDR3 is TGTGCCATCAGCCCCCGGACTAGTCTTGATGAGCAGTTCTTC. Its protein is CAISPRTSLDEQFF. The J gene is TRBJ2-1, the V gene TRBV10-3; TRBD2 matches 7 bases. This CDR3 spans 14 amino acids. CDR1 and CDR2 (germline): ENHRY, SYGVKD. V lost 6 bases and J lost 8; bases outside the gene matches: 10.

This clone is a singleton in its sample. CDR3 region: CASSSESGEETQYF. The CDR3 nucleotides are TGTGCCAGCAGCTCCGAGTCAGGGGAAGAGACCCAGTACTTC. The chain carries TRBV7-2 and TRBJ2-5; D perhaps matches TRBD1 (6 bases). The CDR3 is 14 amino acids. Germline V gives CDR1 SGHTA, CDR2 FQGNSA. V was clipped by 4 bases and J by 3 bases, with 12 bases between them.

This clone was seen once. This chain links TRBV29-1 with TRBJ1-2; D unresolved. Per germline, CDR1 SQVTM and CDR2 ANQGSEA. CDR3 length: 12 residues. Deletions cut 2 bases from V and 1 base from J, with 5 bases between. CDR3 sequence reads: CSVEPNNYGYTF. CDR3 sequence (DNA): TGCAGCGTTGAACCAAATAACTATGGCTACACCTTC. The full variable domain, completed using reference TRBV29-1 and TRBJ1-2, is SAVISQKPSRDICQRGTSLTIQCQVDSQVTMMFWYRQQPGQSLTLIATANQGSEATYESGFVIDKFPISRPNLTFSTLTVSNMSPEDSSIYLCSVEPNNYGYTFGSGTRLTVV.

V is TRBV9 and J is TRBJ2-6; D uncertain. CDR3 size: 13 residues. Looked up from germline, CDR1 is SGDLS and CDR2 is YYNGEE. Trimming removed 3 bases at V and 2 bases at J, with 3 bases between. CDR3 nucleotide sequence: TGTGCCAGCAGCGAACCTGGGGCCAACGTCCTGACTTTC. As protein: CASSEPGANVLTF.

The rearrangement links TRBV2 to TRBJ2-7; 14 nucleotides match TRBD2. Germline assignment: CDR1 SNHLY and CDR2 FYNNEI. The ends lost 6 bases at V and 7 bases at J; junction bases unmatched: 11. CDR3 size: 16 residues. The CDR3 loop reads CASSGEGLAGAGEQYF. CDR3 nucleotides: TGTGCCAGCAGCGGTGAGGGACTAGCGGGAGCCGGAGAGCAGTACTTC.

This chain's CDR3 is CSVEEREKPDYEQYF. The CDR3 nucleotides read TGCAGCGTTGAAGAGAGAGAGAAGCCGGACTACGAGCAGTACTTC. The genes are TRBV29-1 and TRBJ2-7, with D unclear. Trimming pared 0 bases from V and 3 bases from J, leaving 15 bases between. The length of the CDR3 is 15 residues. Germline V gene data show CDR1 as SQVTM and CDR2 as ANQGSEA.

V gene TRBV4-3 combines with J gene TRBJ2-7; TRBD2 matches at 10 bases. The germline V gene encodes CDR1 LGHNA and CDR2 YSLEER. The CDR3 is 16 amino acids. With 0 bases clipped from V and 7 bases from J, the junction kept 9 bases outside the gene matches. In DNA form, the CDR3 reads TGCGCCAGCAGCCAAGATAGTGGCCTAGCGGGAGTAGAGCAGTACTTC. Translated: CASSQDSGLAGVEQYF.

The chain couples TRBV29-1 to TRBJ2-1; 7 bases fit TRBD1. Germline-derived CDR1 and CDR2 are SQVTM and ANQGSEA. The CDR3 has 17 amino acids. Losses at the gene ends were 4 bases for V and 3 bases for J; bases not matched to a gene: 15. For the CDR3, the DNA is TGCAGCGTTGGGCTGGGGGACGATACAGGGGTCTACAATGAGCAGTTCTTC. It is translated as CSVGLGDDTGVYNEQFF.

This clone was recorded once. This chain joins TRBV4-1 and TRBJ1-5, with no clear D. Trimming took off 4 bases at V and 3 bases at J, with 16 bases between the two ends. CDR1 is MGHRA, CDR2 YSYEKL, per germline. The CDR3 is made up of 16 amino acids. DNA for the CDR3: TGCGCCAGCAGCCCAAGACATAAAGGGATCAATCAGCCCCAGCATTTT. As protein: CASSPRHKGINQPQHF.